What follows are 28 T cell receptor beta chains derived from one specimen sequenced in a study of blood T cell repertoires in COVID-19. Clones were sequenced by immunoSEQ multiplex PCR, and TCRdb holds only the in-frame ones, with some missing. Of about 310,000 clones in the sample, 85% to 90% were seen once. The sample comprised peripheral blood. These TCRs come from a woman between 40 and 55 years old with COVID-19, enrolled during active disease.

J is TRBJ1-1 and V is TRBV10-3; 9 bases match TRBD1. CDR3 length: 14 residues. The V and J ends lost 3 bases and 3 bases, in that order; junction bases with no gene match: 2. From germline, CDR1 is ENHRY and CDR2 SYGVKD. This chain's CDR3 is CAISERTGDTEAFF. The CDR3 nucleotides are TGTGCCATCAGTGAACGGACAGGGGACACTGAAGCTTTCTTT.

The DNA of the CDR3 is TGTGCCAGCAGTCCCGGGACTAGCGAAGAGACCCAGTACTTC. As protein: CASSPGTSEETQYF. This chain joins TRBV27 and TRBJ2-5; 10 bases line up with TRBD2. Looked up from germline, CDR1 is MNHEY and CDR2 is SMNVEV (reference sequence). Germline trimming cut 5 bases from V and 3 bases from J; bases unmatched to any gene: 3. The CDR3 has 14 amino acids.

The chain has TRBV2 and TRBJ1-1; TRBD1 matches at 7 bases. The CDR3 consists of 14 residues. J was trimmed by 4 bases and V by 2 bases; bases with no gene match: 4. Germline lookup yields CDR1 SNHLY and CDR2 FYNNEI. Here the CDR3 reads CASSEQGVITEAFF. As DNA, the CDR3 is TGTGCCAGCAGTGAACAGGGGGTGATCACTGAAGCTTTCTTT.

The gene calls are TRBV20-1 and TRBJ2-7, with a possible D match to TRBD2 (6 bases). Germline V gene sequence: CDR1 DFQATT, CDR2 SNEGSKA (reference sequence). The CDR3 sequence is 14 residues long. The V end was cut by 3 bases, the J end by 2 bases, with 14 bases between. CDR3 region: CSASSGGTAYEQYF. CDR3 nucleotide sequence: TGCAGTGCTAGTTCAGGCGGGACCGCCTACGAGCAGTACTTC.

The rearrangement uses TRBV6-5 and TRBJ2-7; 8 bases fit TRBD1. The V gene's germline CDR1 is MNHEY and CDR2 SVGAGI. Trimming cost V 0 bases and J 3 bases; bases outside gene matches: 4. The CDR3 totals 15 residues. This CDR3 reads CASSYSGTGDYEQYF. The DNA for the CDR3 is TGTGCCAGCAGTTACTCGGGGACAGGCGACTACGAGCAGTACTTC.

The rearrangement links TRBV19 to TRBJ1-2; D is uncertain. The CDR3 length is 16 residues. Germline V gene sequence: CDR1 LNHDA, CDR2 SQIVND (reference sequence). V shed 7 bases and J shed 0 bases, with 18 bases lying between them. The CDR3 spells CASNALPGLSNYGYTF. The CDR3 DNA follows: TGTGCCAGTAATGCCCTGCCAGGCCTATCTAACTATGGCTACACCTTC.

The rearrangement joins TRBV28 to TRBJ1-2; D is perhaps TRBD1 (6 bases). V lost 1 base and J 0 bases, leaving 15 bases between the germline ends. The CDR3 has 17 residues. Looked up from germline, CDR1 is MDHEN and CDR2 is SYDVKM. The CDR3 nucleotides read TGTGCCAGCAGTTTATCCCCTACAGGGAAAGCTAACTATGGCTACACCTTC. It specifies CASSLSPTGKANYGYTF.

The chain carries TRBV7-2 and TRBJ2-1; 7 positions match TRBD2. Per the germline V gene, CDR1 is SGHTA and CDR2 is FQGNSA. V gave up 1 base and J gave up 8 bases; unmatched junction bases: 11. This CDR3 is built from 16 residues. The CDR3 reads CASSLVRGGGSDEQFF. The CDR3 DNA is TGTGCCAGCAGCTTAGTGCGTGGGGGGGGGTCCGATGAGCAGTTCTTC.

The CDR3 spells CASSLGGRETQYF. DNA of the CDR3: TGTGCCAGCAGCTTGGGGGGGCGAGAGACCCAGTACTTC. This rearrangement joins TRBV5-4 to TRBJ2-5; D is perhaps TRBD1 (6 bases). Trimming took off 0 bases at V and 4 bases at J, with 7 bases between the two ends. In germline, CDR1 is SGHNT, CDR2 YYREEE (reference sequence). This CDR3 is 13 amino acids long. Full variable domain (outside the CDR3, taken from reference TRBV5-4 and TRBJ2-5): ETGVTQSPTHLIKTRGQQVTLRCSSQSGHNTVSWYQQALGQGPQFIFQYYREEENGRGNFPPRFSGLQFPNYSSELNVNALELDDSALYLCASSLGGRETQYFGPGTRLLVL.

CDR3 in DNA: TGTGCCATCAGTGAGCAGGGGAGAGATCAGCCCCAGCATTTT. It codes for CAISEQGRDQPQHF. This chain joins TRBV10-3 and TRBJ1-5; tentatively, D is TRBD1 (6 bases). This CDR3 region has 14 residues. V was trimmed by 2 bases and J by 5 bases, leaving 10 bases between them. CDR1 ENHRY and CDR2 SYGVKD come from the germline V gene.

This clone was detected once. The CDR3 here is CASSLQGRTGGPPGNTIYF. DNA for the CDR3: TGCGCCAGCAGCTTGCAGGGACGGACAGGGGGCCCGCCAGGAAACACCATATATTTT. The chain couples TRBV5-1 to TRBJ1-3, with TRBD1 identical over 11 bases. Trimming took 1 base from V and 4 from J; bases not matched to a gene: 13. The CDR3 is 19 residues long. Germline CDR1 reads SGHRS; CDR2 reads YFSETQ.

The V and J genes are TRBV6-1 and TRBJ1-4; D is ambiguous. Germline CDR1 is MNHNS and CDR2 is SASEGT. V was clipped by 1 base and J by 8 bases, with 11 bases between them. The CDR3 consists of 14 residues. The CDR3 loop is CASSEEAIGEKLFF. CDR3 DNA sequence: TGTGCCAGCAGTGAAGAGGCTATCGGGGAAAAACTGTTTTTT.

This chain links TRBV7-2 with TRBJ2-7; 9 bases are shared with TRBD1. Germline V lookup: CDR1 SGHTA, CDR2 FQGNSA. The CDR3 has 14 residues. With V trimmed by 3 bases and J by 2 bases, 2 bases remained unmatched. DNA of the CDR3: TGTGCCAGCAGCTTTGGGACAGGGACCTACGAGCAGTACTTC. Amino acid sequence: CASSFGTGTYEQYF.

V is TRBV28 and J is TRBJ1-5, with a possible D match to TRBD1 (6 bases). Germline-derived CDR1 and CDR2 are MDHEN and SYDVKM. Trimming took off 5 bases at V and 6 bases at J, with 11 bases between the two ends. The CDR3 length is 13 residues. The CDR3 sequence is CASSPTGGQPQHF. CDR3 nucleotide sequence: TGTGCCAGCAGTCCGACAGGCGGTCAGCCCCAGCATTTT.

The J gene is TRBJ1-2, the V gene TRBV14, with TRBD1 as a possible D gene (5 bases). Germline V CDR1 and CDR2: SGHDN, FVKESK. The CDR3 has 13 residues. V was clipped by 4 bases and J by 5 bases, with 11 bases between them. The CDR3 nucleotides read TGTGCCAGCAGCCTGGGGCGTGAATATGGCTACACCTTC. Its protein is CASSLGREYGYTF.

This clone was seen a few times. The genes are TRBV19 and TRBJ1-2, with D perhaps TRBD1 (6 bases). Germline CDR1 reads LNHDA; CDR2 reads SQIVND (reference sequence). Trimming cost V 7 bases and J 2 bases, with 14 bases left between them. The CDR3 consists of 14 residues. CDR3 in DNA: TGTGCCAGTAAGGGGGTCGGGGTAAACTATGGCTACACCTTC. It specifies CASKGVGVNYGYTF.

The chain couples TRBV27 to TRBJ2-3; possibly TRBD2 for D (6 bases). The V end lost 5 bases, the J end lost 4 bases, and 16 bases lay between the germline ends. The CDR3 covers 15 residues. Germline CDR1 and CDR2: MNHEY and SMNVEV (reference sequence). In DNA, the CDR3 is TGTGCCAGCAGTCCCCTCCCAGGGACTGCAGATACGCAGTATTTT. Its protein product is CASSPLPGTADTQYF.

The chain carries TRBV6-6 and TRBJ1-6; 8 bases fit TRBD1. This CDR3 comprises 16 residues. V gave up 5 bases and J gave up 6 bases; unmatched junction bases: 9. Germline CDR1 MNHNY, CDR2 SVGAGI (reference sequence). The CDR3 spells CASSTQGALLNSPLHF. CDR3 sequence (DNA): TGTGCCAGCAGTACTCAGGGGGCACTTCTTAATTCACCCCTCCACTTT.

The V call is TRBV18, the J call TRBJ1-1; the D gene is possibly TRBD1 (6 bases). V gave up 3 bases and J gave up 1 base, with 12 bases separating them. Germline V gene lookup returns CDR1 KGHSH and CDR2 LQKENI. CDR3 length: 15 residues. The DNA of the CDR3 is TGTGCCAGCTCACCCTCGGGACACCGGAACACTGAAGCTTTCTTT. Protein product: CASSPSGHRNTEAFF.

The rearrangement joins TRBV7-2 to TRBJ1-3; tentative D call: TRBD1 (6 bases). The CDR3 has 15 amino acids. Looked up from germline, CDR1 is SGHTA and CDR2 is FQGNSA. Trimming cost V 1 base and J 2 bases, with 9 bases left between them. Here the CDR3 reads CASSLEGTTGNTIYF. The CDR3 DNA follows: TGTGCCAGCAGCTTAGAAGGGACAACTGGAAACACCATATATTTT.

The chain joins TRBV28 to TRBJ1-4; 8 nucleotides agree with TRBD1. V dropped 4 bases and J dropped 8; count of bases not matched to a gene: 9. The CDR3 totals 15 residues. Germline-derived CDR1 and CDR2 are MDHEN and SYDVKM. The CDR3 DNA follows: TGTGCCAGCAGTTCCACCAGGGGGCAAGTCGAAAAACTGTTTTTT. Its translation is CASSSTRGQVEKLFF. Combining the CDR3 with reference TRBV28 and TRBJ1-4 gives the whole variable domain DVKVTQSSRYLVKRTGEKVFLECVQDMDHENMFWYRQDPGLGLRLIYFSYDVKMKEKGDIPEGYSVSREKKERFSLILESASTNQTSMYLCASSSTRGQVEKLFFGSGTQLSVL.

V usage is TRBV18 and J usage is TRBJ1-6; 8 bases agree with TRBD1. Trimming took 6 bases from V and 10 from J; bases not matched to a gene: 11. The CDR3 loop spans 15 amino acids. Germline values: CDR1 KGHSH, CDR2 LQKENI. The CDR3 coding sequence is TGTGCCAGCTCCGAGGGACAGGCGGGAGGGTCACCCCTCCACTTT. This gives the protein CASSEGQAGGSPLHF.

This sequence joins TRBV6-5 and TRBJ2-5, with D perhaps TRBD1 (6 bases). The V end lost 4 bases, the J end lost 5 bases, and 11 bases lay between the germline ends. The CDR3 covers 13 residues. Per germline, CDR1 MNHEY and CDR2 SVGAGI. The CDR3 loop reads CASSSGQTETQYF. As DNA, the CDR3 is TGTGCCAGCAGTTCCGGACAGACGGAGACCCAGTACTTC.

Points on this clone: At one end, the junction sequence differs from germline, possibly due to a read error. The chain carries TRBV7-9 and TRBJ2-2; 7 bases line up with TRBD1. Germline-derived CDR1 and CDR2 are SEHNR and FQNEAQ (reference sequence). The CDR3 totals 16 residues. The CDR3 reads CASSLAGTANTGELFF. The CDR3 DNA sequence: TGTGCCAGCAGCCTAGCCGGGACAGCGAACACCGGGGAGCTGTTTTTT.

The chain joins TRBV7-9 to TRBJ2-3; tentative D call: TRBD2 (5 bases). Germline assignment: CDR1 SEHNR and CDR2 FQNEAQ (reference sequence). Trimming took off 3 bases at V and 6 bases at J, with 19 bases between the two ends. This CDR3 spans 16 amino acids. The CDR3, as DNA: TGTGCCAGCAGCTTTAAGCGCCGCGTAGGAGGCGATACGCAGTATTTT. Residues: CASSFKRRVGGDTQYF.

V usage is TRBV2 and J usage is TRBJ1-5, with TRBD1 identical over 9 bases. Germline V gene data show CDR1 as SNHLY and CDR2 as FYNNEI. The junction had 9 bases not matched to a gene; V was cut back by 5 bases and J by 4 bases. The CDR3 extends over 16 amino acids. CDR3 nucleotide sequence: TGTGCCAGCAGTCTACAGGGGGCGAGTCGGAATCAGCCCCAGCATTTT. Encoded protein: CASSLQGASRNQPQHF. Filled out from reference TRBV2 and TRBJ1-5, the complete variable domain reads EPEVTQTPSHQVTQMGQEVILRCVPISNHLYFYWYRQILGQKVEFLVSFYNNEISEKSEIFDDQFSVERPDGSNFTLKIRSTKLEDSAMYFCASSLQGASRNQPQHFGDGTRLSIL.

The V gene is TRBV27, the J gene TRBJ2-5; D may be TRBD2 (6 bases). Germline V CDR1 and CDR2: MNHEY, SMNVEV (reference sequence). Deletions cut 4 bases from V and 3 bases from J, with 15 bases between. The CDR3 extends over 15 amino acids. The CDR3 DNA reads TGTGCCAGCAGTTCCCCCGGGGGAGTGGAAGAGACCCAGTACTTC. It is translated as CASSSPGGVEETQYF.

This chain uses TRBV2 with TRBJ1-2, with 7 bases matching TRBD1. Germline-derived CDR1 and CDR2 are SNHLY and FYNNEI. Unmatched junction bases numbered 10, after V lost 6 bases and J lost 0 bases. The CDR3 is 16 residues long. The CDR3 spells CASSKRDRLSNYGYTF. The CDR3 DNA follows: TGTGCCAGCAGCAAACGGGACAGACTCTCTAACTATGGCTACACCTTC.